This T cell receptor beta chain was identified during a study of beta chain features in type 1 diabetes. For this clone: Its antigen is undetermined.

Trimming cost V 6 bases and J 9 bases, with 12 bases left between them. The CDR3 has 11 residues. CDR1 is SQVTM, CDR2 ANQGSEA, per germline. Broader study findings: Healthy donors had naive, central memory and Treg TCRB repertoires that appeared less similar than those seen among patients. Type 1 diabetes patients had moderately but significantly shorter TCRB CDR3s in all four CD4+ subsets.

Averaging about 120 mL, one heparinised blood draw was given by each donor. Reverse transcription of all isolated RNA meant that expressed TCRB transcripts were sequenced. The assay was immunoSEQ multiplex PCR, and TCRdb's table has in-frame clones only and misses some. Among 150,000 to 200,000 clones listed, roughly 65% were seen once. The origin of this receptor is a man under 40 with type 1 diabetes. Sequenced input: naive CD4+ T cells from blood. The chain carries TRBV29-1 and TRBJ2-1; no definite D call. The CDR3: CSVTPVGEQFF. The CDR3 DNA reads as TGCAGCGTCACTCCAGTAGGTGAGCAGTTCTTC.